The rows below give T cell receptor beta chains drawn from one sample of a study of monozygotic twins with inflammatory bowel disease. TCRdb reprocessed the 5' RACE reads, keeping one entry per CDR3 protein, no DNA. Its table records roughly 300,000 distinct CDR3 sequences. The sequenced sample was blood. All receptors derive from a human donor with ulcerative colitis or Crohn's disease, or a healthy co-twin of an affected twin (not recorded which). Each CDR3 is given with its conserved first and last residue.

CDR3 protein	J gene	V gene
CSAKSGGRTGELFF	TRBJ2-2	TRBV20-1
CASSLATEYNEQFF	TRBJ2-1	TRBV7-9
CAWSETSGIADTQYF	TRBJ2-3	TRBV30
CSARWITGSNQPQHF	TRBJ1-5	TRBV20-1
CASSNRDRAFYGYTF	TRBJ1-2	TRBV3-1
CASSLQGIVAFF	TRBJ1-1	TRBV6-5
CASSVGDGYSYEQYF	TRBJ2-7	TRBV5-1
CASSQDGGIGNQPQHF	TRBJ1-5	TRBV4-1
CASSLGQGYRPQHF	TRBJ1-5	TRBV12-3/TRBV12-4
CASSPSRTDYGYTF	TRBJ1-2	TRBV19
CASSEMTGIYYNEQFF	TRBJ2-1	TRBV7-8
CASSLGQAGEQYF	TRBJ2-7	TRBV28
CASSPPTGGDSPLHF	TRBJ1-6	TRBV28
CASRPLDRLLYEQYF	TRBJ2-7	TRBV6-2/TRBV6-3
CASSQGAGQPYEQYF	TRBJ2-7	TRBV6-1
CASSSRNTGELFF	TRBJ2-2	TRBV19
CASSGEGYEQYF	TRBJ2-7	TRBV9
CAWAGRNTGELFF	TRBJ2-2	TRBV30
CASSGGSRRPNEQFF	TRBJ2-1	TRBV11-2
CSAPLPPWQNEQFF	TRBJ2-1	TRBV20-1
CASSDNLAAPLEQFF	TRBJ2-1	TRBV25-1
CASSTGIGYEQYF	TRBJ2-7	TRBV14
CASSEGSSYEQYF	TRBJ2-7	TRBV25-1
CASSLDGPSTDTQYF	TRBJ2-3	TRBV5-1
CASSQVTSGGVTGELFF	TRBJ2-2	TRBV3-1
CASSFIGSGTNTDTQYF	TRBJ2-3	TRBV28
CASSQGRGANQPQHF	TRBJ1-5	TRBV4-2
CASSLDPEAFF	TRBJ1-1	TRBV7-9
CATSRPGHQGTEAFF	TRBJ1-1	TRBV15
CATSGGAAAGELFF	TRBJ2-2	TRBV7-9
CASTSNRASNTEAFF	TRBJ1-1	TRBV27
CASLTAIGGGYTF	TRBJ1-2	TRBV7-2
CASSRSSGRMNEQFF	TRBJ2-1	TRBV3-1
CASSPQKQFTEAFF	TRBJ1-1	TRBV7-9
CASSPPAQLNQPQHF	TRBJ1-5	TRBV28
CASSATGYNQPQHF	TRBJ1-5	TRBV28
CATNPTNTEAFF	TRBJ1-1	TRBV6-1
CASSEASSRVDQPQHF	TRBJ1-5	TRBV6-1
CASSQGKNTEAFF	TRBJ1-1	TRBV4-3
CAISYSMSDAHGELFF	TRBJ2-2	TRBV6-5
CASRTGGSYNEQFF	TRBJ2-1	TRBV12-3/TRBV12-4
CASSYSLFAFRAFF	TRBJ1-1	TRBV6-5
CATGFGGGPNEKLFF	TRBJ1-4	TRBV15
CSASGPSWSSYNEQFF	TRBJ2-1	TRBV20-1
CASSVRPSGETQYF	TRBJ2-5	TRBV9
CASSSGTPFEQYF	TRBJ2-7	TRBV6-5
CASRGQGRSDGYTF	TRBJ1-2	TRBV7-9
CASSSRAGAGNQPQHF	TRBJ1-5	TRBV7-2
CASSQDYRSLAKNIQYF	TRBJ2-4	TRBV4-3
CASSVYSGAATEAFF	TRBJ1-1	TRBV9
CASSLKGDRDYEQYF	TRBJ2-7	TRBV7-9
CASFEGLAGVGEQFF	TRBJ2-1	TRBV18
CASSLARGGGQETQYF	TRBJ2-5	TRBV5-1
CASSPGTSGLLSEQYF	TRBJ2-7	TRBV5-4
CASMLAGDSSAYF	TRBJ2-3	TRBV28
CASSYVGTGGIDTQYF	TRBJ2-3	TRBV28